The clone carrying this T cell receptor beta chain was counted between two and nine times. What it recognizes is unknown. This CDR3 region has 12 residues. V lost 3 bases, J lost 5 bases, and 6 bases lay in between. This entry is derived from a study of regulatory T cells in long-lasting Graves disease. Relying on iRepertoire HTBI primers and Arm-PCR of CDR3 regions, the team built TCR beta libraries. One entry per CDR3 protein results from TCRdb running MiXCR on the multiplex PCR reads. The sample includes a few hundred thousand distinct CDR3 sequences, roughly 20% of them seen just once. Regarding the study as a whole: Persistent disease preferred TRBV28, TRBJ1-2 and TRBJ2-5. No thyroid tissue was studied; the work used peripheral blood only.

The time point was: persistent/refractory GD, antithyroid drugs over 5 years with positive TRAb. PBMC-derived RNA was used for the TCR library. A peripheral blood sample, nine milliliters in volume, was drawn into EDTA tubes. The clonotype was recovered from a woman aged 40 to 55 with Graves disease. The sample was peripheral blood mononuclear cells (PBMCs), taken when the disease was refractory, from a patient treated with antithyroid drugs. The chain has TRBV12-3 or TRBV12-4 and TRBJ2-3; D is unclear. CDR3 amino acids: CASSFSRDTQYF. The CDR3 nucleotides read TGTGCCAGCAGTTTCTCCCGAGATACGCAGTATTTT.